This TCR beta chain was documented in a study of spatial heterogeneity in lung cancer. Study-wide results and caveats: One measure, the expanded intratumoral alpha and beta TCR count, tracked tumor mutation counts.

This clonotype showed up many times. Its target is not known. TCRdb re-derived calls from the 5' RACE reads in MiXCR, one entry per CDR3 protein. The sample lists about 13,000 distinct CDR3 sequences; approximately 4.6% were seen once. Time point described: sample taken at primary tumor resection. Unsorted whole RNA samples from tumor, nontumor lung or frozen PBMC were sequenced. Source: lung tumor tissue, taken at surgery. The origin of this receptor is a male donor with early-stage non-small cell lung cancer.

The CDR3 DNA is TGCAGTGCTAGAAAAGGGACAGAATACAATCAGCCCCAGCATTTT. It codes for CSARKGTEYNQPQHF. The gene calls are TRBV20-1 and TRBJ1-5; 7 bases fit TRBD1. V gave up 2 bases and J gave up 3 bases; unmatched junction bases: 7. The germline CDR1 and CDR2 sequences are DFQATT and SNEGSKA (reference sequence). This CDR3 spans 15 amino acids.